This T cell receptor beta chain emerged from a study of shared clonotypes between healthy human individuals. Study results and limitations: Across subsets, estimated richness was generally greater for naive than for memory populations. Shared clonotypes: about 5.3% naive CD4, roughly 3.5% naive CD8, 2% to 2.5% memory CD4, under 0.45% memory CD8. A small donor pool kept down the genetic and exposure-history diversity that was represented. Only blood was sampled, and tissue TCR repertoires likely differ from blood ones.

With regard to this clone: Its specificity is unknown.

Method: immunoSEQ multiplex PCR; TCRdb's copy keeps in-frame clones and lacks some. The sample comprises under 1,900,000 clones, around 98.5% of which are singletons, and approximately 0.4% rests with the top ten. This TCR was recovered from a man under 40 in good health. Sequenced material: naive CD4+ T cells sorted from blood. The sample's subset: CD45RA+ positively selected.

The CDR3 sequence is CASSRDSNYEQYF. In DNA form, the CDR3 reads TGTGCCAGCAGTAGGGACTCTAACTACGAGCAGTACTTC. The chain is built from TRBV6-5 and TRBJ2-7, with a weak D call TRBD2 (6 bases). Trimming removed 5 bases from V and 3 bases from J, with 11 bases in between. The germline V gene encodes CDR1 MNHEY and CDR2 SVGAGI. The CDR3 has 13 residues.